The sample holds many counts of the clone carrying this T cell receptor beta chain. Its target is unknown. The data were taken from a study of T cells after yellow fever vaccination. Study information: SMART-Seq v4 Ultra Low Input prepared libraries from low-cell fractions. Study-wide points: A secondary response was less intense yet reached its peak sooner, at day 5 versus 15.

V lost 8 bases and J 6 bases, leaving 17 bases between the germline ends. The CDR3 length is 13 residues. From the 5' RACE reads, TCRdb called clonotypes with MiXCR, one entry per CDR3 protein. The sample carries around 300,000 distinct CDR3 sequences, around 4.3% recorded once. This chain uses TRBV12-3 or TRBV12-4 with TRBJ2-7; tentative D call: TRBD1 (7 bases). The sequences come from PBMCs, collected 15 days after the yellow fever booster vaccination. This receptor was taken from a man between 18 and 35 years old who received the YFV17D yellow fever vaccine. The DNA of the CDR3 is TGTGCCAGCGGCCCCCGGCAGGGGGGCGAGCAGTACTTC. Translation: CASGPRQGGEQYF.